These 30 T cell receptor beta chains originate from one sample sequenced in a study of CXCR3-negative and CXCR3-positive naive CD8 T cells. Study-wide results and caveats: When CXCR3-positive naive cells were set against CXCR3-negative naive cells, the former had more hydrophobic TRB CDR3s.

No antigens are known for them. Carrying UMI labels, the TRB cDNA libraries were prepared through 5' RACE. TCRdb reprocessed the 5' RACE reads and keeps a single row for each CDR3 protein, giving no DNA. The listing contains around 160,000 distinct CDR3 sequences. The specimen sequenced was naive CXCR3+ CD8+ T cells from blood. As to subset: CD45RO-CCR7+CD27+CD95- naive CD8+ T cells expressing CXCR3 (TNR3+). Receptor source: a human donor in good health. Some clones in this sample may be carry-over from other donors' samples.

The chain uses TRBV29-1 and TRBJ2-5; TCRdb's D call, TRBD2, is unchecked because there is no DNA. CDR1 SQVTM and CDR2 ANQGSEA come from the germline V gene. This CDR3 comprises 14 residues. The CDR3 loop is CSEKKAGAVETQYF.

The CDR3 reads CASSIVDRGPDEQYF. The chain recombines TRBV19 with TRBJ2-7; no DNA is available, so the TRBD1 call from TCRdb remains unchecked. Germline V lookup: CDR1 LNHDA, CDR2 SQIVND (reference sequence). This CDR3 spans 15 amino acids.

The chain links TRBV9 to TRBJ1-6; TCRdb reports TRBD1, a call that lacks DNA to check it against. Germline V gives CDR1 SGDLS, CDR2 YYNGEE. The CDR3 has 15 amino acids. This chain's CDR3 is CASSVDGTANSPLHF.

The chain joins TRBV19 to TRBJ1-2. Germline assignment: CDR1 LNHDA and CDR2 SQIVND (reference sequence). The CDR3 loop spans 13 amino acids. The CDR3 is CASTMDSNYGYTF.

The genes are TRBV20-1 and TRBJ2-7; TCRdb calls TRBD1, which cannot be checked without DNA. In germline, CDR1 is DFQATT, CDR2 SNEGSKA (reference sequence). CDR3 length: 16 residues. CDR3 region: CSAKDGQHSGGYEQYF.

The CDR3 reads CASSLPQGTQETQYF. The rearrangement links TRBV28 to TRBJ2-5; the TRBD1 assignment by TCRdb is unverifiable without DNA. CDR3 length equals 15 residues. CDR1 and CDR2 (germline): MDHEN, SYDVKM.

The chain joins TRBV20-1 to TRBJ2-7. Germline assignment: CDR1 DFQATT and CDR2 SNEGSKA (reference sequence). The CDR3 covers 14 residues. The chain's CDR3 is CSARDGGSSYEQYF.

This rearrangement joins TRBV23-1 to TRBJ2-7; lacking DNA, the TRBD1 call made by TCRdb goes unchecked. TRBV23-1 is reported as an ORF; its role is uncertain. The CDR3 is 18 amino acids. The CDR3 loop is CASRASGVGAGRAYEQYF.

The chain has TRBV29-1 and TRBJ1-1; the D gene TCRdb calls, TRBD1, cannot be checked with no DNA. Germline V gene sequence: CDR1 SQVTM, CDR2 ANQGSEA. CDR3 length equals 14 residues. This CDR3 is CTMYPGQGGTEAFF.

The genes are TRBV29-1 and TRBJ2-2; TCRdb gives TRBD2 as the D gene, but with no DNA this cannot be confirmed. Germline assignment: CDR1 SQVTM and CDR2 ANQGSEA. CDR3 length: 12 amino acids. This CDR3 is CSVVSGGGELFF.

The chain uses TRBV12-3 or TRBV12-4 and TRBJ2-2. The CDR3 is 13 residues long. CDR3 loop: CASSLVVPGELFF.

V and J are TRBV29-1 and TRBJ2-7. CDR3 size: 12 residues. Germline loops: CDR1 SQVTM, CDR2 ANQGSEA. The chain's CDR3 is CSVGGSSYEQYF.

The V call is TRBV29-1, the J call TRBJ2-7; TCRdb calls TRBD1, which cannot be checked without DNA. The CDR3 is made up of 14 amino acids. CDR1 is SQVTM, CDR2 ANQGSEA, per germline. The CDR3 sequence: CSVVGQGDLYEQYF.

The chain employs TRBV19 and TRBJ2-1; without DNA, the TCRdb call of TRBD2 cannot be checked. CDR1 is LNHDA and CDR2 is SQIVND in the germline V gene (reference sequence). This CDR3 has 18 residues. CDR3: CASSMASGGVETYNEQFF.

CDR3: CASSLGLAGGVGPNNEQFF. The chain uses TRBV28 and TRBJ2-1; the D call of TRBD2 rests on TCRdb alone, since no DNA is present to check it. Germline V lookup: CDR1 MDHEN, CDR2 SYDVKM. The CDR3 extends over 19 amino acids.

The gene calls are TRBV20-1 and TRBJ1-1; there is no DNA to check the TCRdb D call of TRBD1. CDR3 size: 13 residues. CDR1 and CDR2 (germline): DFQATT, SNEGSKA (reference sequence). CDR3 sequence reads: CSGPQGATTEAFF.

The chain's CDR3 is CASSYPTSGGEGDTQYF. The chain has TRBV6-5 and TRBJ2-3; absent DNA, TCRdb's TRBD2 call cannot be checked. The CDR3 sequence is 17 residues long. Germline CDR1 is MNHEY and CDR2 is SVGAGI.

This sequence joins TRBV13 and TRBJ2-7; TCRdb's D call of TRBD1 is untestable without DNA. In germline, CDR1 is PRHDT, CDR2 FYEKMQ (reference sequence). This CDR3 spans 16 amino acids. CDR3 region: CASSSIGAPFNYEQYF. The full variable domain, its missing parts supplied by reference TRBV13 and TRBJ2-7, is AAGVIQSPRHLIKEKRETATLKCYPIPRHDTVYWYQQGPGQDPQFLISFYEKMQSDKGSIPDRFSAQQFSDYHSELNMSSLELGDSALYFCASSSIGAPFNYEQYFGPGTRLTVT.

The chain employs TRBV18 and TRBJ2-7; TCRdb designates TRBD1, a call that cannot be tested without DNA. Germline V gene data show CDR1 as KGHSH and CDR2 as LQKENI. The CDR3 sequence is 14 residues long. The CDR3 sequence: CASSPLDSTYEQYF.

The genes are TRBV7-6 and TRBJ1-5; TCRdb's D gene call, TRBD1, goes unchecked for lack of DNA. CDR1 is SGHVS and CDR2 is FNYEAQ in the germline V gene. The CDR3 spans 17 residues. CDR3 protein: CASSFWRTGDSNQPQHF.

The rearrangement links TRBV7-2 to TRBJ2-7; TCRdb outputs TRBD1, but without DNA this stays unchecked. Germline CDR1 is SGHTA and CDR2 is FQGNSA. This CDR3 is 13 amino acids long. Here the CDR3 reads CASSWQGTHEQYF.

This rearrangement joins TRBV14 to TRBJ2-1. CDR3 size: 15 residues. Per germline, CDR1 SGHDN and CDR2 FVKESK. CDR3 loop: CASSPFQSSYNEQFF.

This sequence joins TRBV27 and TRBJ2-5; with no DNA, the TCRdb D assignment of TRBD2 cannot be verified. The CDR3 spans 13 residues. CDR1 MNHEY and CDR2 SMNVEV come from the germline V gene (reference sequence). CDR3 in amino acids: CASSWGTTETQYF.

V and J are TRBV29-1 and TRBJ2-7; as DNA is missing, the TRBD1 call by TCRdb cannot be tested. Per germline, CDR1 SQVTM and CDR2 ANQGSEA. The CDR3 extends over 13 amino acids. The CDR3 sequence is CSARTGEQYEQYF.

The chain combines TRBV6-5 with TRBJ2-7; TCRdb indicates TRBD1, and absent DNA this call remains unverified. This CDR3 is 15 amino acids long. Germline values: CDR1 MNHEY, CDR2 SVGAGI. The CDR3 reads CASSYSGGDASEQYF.

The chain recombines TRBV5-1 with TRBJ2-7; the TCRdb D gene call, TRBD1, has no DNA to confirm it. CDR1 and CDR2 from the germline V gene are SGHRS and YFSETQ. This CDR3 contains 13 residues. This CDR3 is CASSLDATAEQYF.

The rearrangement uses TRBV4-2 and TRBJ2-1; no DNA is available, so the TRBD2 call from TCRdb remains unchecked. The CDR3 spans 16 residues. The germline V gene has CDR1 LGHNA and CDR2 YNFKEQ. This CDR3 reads CASSQGSSGGANEQFF.

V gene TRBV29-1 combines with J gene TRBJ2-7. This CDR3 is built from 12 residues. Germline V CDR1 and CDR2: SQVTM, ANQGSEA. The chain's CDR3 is CSVDYGEHEQYF.

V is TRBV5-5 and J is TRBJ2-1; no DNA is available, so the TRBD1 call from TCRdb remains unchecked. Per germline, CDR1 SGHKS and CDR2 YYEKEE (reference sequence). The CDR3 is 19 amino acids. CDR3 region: CASSLGVWAGGPLVDEQFF.

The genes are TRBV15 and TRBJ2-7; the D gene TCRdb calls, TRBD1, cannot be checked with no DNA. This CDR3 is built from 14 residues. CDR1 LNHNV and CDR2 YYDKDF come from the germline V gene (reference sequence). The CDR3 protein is CATSEGGPSYEQYF.